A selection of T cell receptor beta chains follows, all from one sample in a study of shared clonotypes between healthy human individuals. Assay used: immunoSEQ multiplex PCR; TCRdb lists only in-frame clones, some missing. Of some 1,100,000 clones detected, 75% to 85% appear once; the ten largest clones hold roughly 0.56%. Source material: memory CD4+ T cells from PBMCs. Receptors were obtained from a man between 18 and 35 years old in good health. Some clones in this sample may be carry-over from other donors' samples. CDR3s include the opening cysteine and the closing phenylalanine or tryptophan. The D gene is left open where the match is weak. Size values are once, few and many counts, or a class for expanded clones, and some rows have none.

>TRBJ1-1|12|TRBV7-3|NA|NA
TGTGCCAGCAGCTCCGTGGGCACTGAAGCTTTCTTT
CASSSVGTEAFF
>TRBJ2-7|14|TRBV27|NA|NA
TGTGCCAGCAGTTTAGTCCCAGGGAACTACGAGCAGTACTTC
CASSLVPGNYEQYF
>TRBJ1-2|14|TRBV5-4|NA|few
TGTGCCAGCAGCTTAAGGCGTGAGGGGTATGGCTACACCTTC
CASSLRREGYGYTF
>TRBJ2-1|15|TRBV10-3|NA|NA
TGTGCCATCGGGAGAGTCGGCGGCAGCTACAATGAGCAGTTCTTC
CAIGRVGGSYNEQFF
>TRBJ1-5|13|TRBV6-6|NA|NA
TGTGCCAGCAGCCCGGGTGGTATCCAGCCCCAGCATTTT
CASSPGGIQPQHF
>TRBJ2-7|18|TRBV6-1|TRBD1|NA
TGTGCCAGCAGTGAACCGAACGTGGGACAGGGGTTCCGGTACGAGCAGTACTTC
CASSEPNVGQGFRYEQYF
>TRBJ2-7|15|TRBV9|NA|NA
TGTGCCAGCAGCGTAGGGGCAGGGAACACCTACGAGCAGTACTTC
CASSVGAGNTYEQYF
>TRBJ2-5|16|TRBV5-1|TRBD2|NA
TGCGCCAGCAGCCTCGGGACTAGCTGGATATGGGAGACCCAGTACTTC
CASSLGTSWIWETQYF
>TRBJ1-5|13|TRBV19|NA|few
TGTGCCAGTAGTCCGCGGGGCAATCAGCCCCAGCATTTT
CASSPRGNQPQHF
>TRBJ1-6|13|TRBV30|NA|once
TGTGCCTGGAGTTCACAGGGTCAGTCACCCCTCCACTTT
CAWSSQGQSPLHF
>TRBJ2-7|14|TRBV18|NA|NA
TGTGCCAGCTCACCCGAAGGGGCCCGCTACGAGCAGTACTTC
CASSPEGARYEQYF
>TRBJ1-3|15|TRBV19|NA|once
TGTGCCAGTAGTATTAACCCCGCTGCTGGAAACACCATATATTTT
CASSINPAAGNTIYF
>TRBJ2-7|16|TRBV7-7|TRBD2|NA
TGTGCCAGCAGCGTACTGACATTAGCGGGAGTCTACGAGCAGTACTTC
CASSVLTLAGVYEQYF
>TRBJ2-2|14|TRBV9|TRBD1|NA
TGTGCCAGCAGCCCTTGGACAGGGGTCGGGGAGCTGTTTTTT
CASSPWTGVGELFF
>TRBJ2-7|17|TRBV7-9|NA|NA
TGTGCCAGCAGCTCCTCCGCCGGGGCATCCTACTCCTACGAGCAGTACTTC
CASSSSAGASYSYEQYF
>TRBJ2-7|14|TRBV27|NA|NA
TGTGCCAGCAAAGGGACACCGCTACTCTACGAGCAGTACTTC
CASKGTPLLYEQYF
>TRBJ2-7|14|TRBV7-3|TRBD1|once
TGTGCCAGCAGCTCCCAACAGGGGTCCTACGAGCAGTACTTC
CASSSQQGSYEQYF